This is a list of T cell receptor beta chains from one sample in a study of T cell responses to AZD1222 COVID-19 vaccine. Assay: immunoSEQ multiplex PCR; the TCRdb copy retains only in-frame clones and omits some. The sample consists of some 120,000 clones, over 85% of them appearing once. Sequencing was performed on peripheral blood, taken on day 0 of AZD1222 vaccination. These receptors were taken from an adult in good health. Both conserved end residues are part of each CDR3. A D gene is named only where the DNA matches it firmly. Size values are once, few and many counts, or a class for expanded clones, and some rows have none.

size: .
V: TRBV21-1
J: TRBJ2-3
D: .
DNA: TGTGCCAGCAGCAAATATCCTAGCCTTCCCTTCACAGATACGCAGTATTTT
CDR3: CASSKYPSLPFTDTQYF

size: .
V: TRBV15
J: TRBJ1-1
D: .
DNA: TGTGCCACCAGCAGAGATAGAGGTGAAGCTTTCTTT
CDR3: CATSRDRGEAFF

size: .
V: TRBV28
J: TRBJ1-1
D: .
DNA: TGTGCCAGCACTGACGGTATTGTGGGAGCTTTCTTT
CDR3: CASTDGIVGAFF

size: .
V: TRBV28
J: TRBJ1-2
D: .
DNA: TGTGCCAGCAGTTTAAATTCAGGGTACAACTATGGCTACACCTTC
CDR3: CASSLNSGYNYGYTF

size: .
V: TRBV7-3
J: TRBJ2-2
D: .
DNA: TGTGCCAGCAGCTTAAACAGCTTTCGGGTCACCGGGGAGCTGTTTTTT
CDR3: CASSLNSFRVTGELFF

size: .
V: TRBV5-1
J: TRBJ2-5
D: .
DNA: TGCGCCAGCGAAGAGACCCCGCTAGCTACAAGCCAAGAGACCCAGTACTTC
CDR3: CASEETPLATSQETQYF

size: .
V: TRBV4-1
J: TRBJ1-6
D: .
DNA: TGCGCCTCCTCCGGTGGGGCGACACCCCTCCACTTT
CDR3: CASSGGATPLHF

size: .
V: TRBV2
J: TRBJ1-1
D: TRBD1
DNA: TGTGCCAGCGACAGCTTAGGGGGCGGGTTGAACACTGAAGCTTTCTTT
CDR3: CASDSLGGGLNTEAFF

size: .
V: TRBV7-9
J: TRBJ2-5
D: TRBD2
DNA: TGTGCCAGCAGCCCGCGCGGGGGAGCGGGAGGTGGAGAGACCCAGTACTTC
CDR3: CASSPRGGAGGGETQYF

size: .
V: TRBV7-9
J: TRBJ2-7
D: .
DNA: TGTGCCAGCAGTTTAACAGGGAAGGGCTACGAGCAGTACTTC
CDR3: CASSLTGKGYEQYF

size: .
V: TRBV7-6
J: TRBJ2-5
D: .
DNA: TGTGCCAGCAGCTTCTTATATCGCGGGTCAACGGAGACCCAGTACTTC
CDR3: CASSFLYRGSTETQYF

size: .
V: TRBV14
J: TRBJ1-4
D: TRBD1
DNA: TGTGCCAGCAGCATCGGGCAGGGGGTCTCAAAACTGTTTTTT
CDR3: CASSIGQGVSKLFF

size: .
V: TRBV19
J: TRBJ2-7
D: .
DNA: TGTGCCAGTAGTACACCAGGGGGGACCTACGAGCAGTACTTC
CDR3: CASSTPGGTYEQYF

size: .
V: TRBV20-1
J: TRBJ2-7
D: .
DNA: TGCAGTGCCGGGAGTGACTACGAGCAGTACTTC
CDR3: CSAGSDYEQYF

size: .
V: TRBV7-2
J: TRBJ2-2
D: .
DNA: TGTGCCAGCAGCTTCATAGGTTGGGCGAACACCGGGGAGCTGTTTTTT
CDR3: CASSFIGWANTGELFF

size: .
V: TRBV27
J: TRBJ1-2
D: TRBD1
DNA: TGTGCCAGCAGACAGACAGGGCACTATGGCTACACCTTC
CDR3: CASRQTGHYGYTF

size: .
V: TRBV3-1/TRBV3-2
J: TRBJ1-2
D: .
DNA: TGTGCCAGCAGCCAAGGAGGGTACCTTGGCTACACCTTC
CDR3: CASSQGGYLGYTF

size: .
V: TRBV25-1
J: TRBJ1-4
D: .
DNA: TGTGCCAGCAGTGGGGCCCAGGGCCCAGGCGAAAAACTGTTTTTT
CDR3: CASSGAQGPGEKLFF

size: .
V: TRBV10-2
J: TRBJ2-1
D: .
DNA: TGCGCCAGCAGTGTAGGAGGGCGTCGGGAGCAGTTCTTC
CDR3: CASSVGGRREQFF

size: .
V: TRBV28
J: TRBJ1-2
D: .
DNA: TGTGCCAGCAGTTTAACAAGGGGACTGTATGGCTACACCTTC
CDR3: CASSLTRGLYGYTF

size: .
V: TRBV5-8
J: TRBJ1-1
D: .
DNA: TGTGCCAGCAGCTGGGACACGGTTGAAGCTTTCTTT
CDR3: CASSWDTVEAFF

size: .
V: TRBV6-1
J: TRBJ1-2
D: TRBD1
DNA: TGTGCCAGCAGTGAGAGGGACAGGGTGGCCTATGGCTACACCTTC
CDR3: CASSERDRVAYGYTF

size: .
V: TRBV18
J: TRBJ2-7
D: .
DNA: TGTGCCAGCTCAGGCGAGCCCTACGAGCAGTACTTC
CDR3: CASSGEPYEQYF

size: .
V: TRBV29-1
J: TRBJ1-1
D: TRBD1
DNA: TGCAGCGGACAGGGCTTGAACACTGAAGCTTTCTTT
CDR3: CSGQGLNTEAFF

size: .
V: TRBV27
J: TRBJ2-1
D: .
DNA: TGTGCCAGCAGCCGGGGCCGCTCCTTAAACAATGAGCAGTTCTTC
CDR3: CASSRGRSLNNEQFF

size: few
V: TRBV7-9
J: TRBJ2-7
D: .
DNA: TGTGCCAGCAGCTCCATTCGAGGGTCCTACGAGCAGTACTTC
CDR3: CASSSIRGSYEQYF

size: .
V: TRBV5-1
J: TRBJ2-7
D: .
DNA: TGCGCCAGCAGCTTGGGTTCAGGGGGGTCGAACGAGCAGTACTTC
CDR3: CASSLGSGGSNEQYF

size: .
V: TRBV19
J: TRBJ1-5
D: TRBD1
DNA: TGTGCCAGTACCCCCCAGGGGGCCGGATGGAATCAGCCCCAGCATTTT
CDR3: CASTPQGAGWNQPQHF

size: .
V: TRBV12-3/TRBV12-4
J: TRBJ2-7
D: .
DNA: TGTGCCAGCAGTTTAATAGGAAGCTACGAGCAGTACTTC
CDR3: CASSLIGSYEQYF

size: .
V: TRBV10-3
J: TRBJ1-1
D: .
DNA: TGTGCCATCAGTGGGGCCGGGGCCACTGAAGCTTTCTTT
CDR3: CAISGAGATEAFF

size: .
V: TRBV5-5
J: TRBJ2-7
D: .
DNA: TGTGCCAGCAGCTTGGATGGTATCGGCGAGCAGTACTTC
CDR3: CASSLDGIGEQYF

size: .
V: TRBV9
J: TRBJ1-4
D: .
DNA: TGTGCCAGCAGCGGCGACATAGGGGAAAAACTGTTTTTT
CDR3: CASSGDIGEKLFF

size: .
V: TRBV12-3/TRBV12-4
J: TRBJ1-2
D: .
DNA: TGTGCCAGCGGGACCTATGGCTACACCTTC
CDR3: CASGTYGYTF

size: .
V: TRBV28
J: TRBJ1-1
D: .
DNA: TGTGCCAGCAGTTTAAGGACGACTCTGGGGAACACTGAAGCTTTCTTT
CDR3: CASSLRTTLGNTEAFF

size: .
V: TRBV24-1
J: TRBJ1-2
D: TRBD1
DNA: TGTGCCACCAGTGATCCGACAGGGGGCGACCTCTATGGCTACACCTTC
CDR3: CATSDPTGGDLYGYTF

size: few
V: TRBV27
J: TRBJ2-2
D: .
DNA: TGTGCCAGCAGTTTAGCTCCCCCCACCGGGGAGCTGTTTTTT
CDR3: CASSLAPPTGELFF

size: .
V: TRBV7-6
J: TRBJ1-3
D: .
DNA: TGTGCCAGCAGCAGCTGGGAGGGAAACACCATATATTTT
CDR3: CASSSWEGNTIYF

size: .
V: TRBV28
J: TRBJ2-1
D: .
DNA: TGTGCCAGCAGTAGCCGGAGGGCCCGGGAGCAGTTCTTC
CDR3: CASSSRRAREQFF

size: .
V: TRBV6-5
J: TRBJ1-2
D: .
DNA: TGTGCCAGCACCAAACTCGACGACTTCTCCTATGGCTACACCTTC
CDR3: CASTKLDDFSYGYTF

size: few
V: TRBV7-2
J: TRBJ2-7
D: TRBD2
DNA: TGTGCCAGCAGCTTTATGGGAGGGACCTACGAGCAGTACTTC
CDR3: CASSFMGGTYEQYF

size: .
V: TRBV9
J: TRBJ2-3
D: .
DNA: TGTGCCAGCAGCGTAGCATCGTTAACAGATACGCAGTATTTT
CDR3: CASSVASLTDTQYF

size: .
V: TRBV28
J: TRBJ2-3
D: .
DNA: TGTGCCAGCAGTTCTGACCAGTTAGGGGAGGATACGCAGTATTTT
CDR3: CASSSDQLGEDTQYF

size: once
V: TRBV11-3
J: TRBJ1-3
D: .
DNA: TGTGCCAGCAGCTTAGACGGCAGCTCTGGAAACACCATATATTTT
CDR3: CASSLDGSSGNTIYF

size: .
V: TRBV7-3
J: TRBJ1-1
D: .
DNA: TGTGCCAGCACCACTCGAGGGGGACCGTCCACTGAAGCTTTCTTT
CDR3: CASTTRGGPSTEAFF

size: .
V: TRBV28
J: TRBJ1-4
D: .
DNA: TGTGCCAGCAGTTTATTAGGGGCAACTAATGAAAAACTGTTTTTT
CDR3: CASSLLGATNEKLFF

size: .
V: TRBV6-1
J: TRBJ1-6
D: .
DNA: TGTGCCAGCAGTGAAAAAAACAATGAGGATGCACCCCTCCACTTT
CDR3: CASSEKNNEDAPLHF

size: .
V: TRBV7-3
J: TRBJ1-1
D: TRBD1
DNA: TGTGCCAGCAGCTTAAGACAGGGTAACACTGAAGCTTTCTTT
CDR3: CASSLRQGNTEAFF

size: .
V: TRBV24-1
J: TRBJ2-1
D: TRBD2
DNA: TGTGCCACCAGTGATCCCGGACTAGCCTCTTCCTACAATGAGCAGTTCTTC
CDR3: CATSDPGLASSYNEQFF

size: .
V: TRBV3-1/TRBV3-2
J: TRBJ1-6
D: .
DNA: TGTGCCAGCAGCCCCGGGACACGGGGCAATTCACCCCTCCACTTT
CDR3: CASSPGTRGNSPLHF

size: .
V: TRBV5-4
J: TRBJ2-5
D: .
DNA: TGTGCCAGCAGCGTACAGGGACGCGAGACCCAGTACTTC
CDR3: CASSVQGRETQYF

size: .
V: TRBV7-9
J: TRBJ2-7
D: .
DNA: TGTGCCAGCAGCTCTAATAGCCTTGAGCAGTACTTC
CDR3: CASSSNSLEQYF

size: .
V: TRBV3-1/TRBV3-2
J: TRBJ2-5
D: TRBD2
DNA: TGTGCCAGCAGCCAAAACAGCGGGAGGCAAGAGACCCAGTACTTC
CDR3: CASSQNSGRQETQYF

size: .
V: TRBV18
J: TRBJ2-2
D: .
DNA: TGTGCCAGCTCATCAAAGGCAGGGAACACCGGGGAGCTGTTTTTT
CDR3: CASSSKAGNTGELFF

size: .
V: TRBV27
J: TRBJ2-6
D: .
DNA: TGTGCCACCAGGGTTGCAACTGGGGCCAACGTCCTGACTTTC
CDR3: CATRVATGANVLTF

size: .
V: TRBV5-4
J: TRBJ1-2
D: .
DNA: TGTGCCAGCAGCTTCGGAGGGGGATCGAACTATGGCTACACCTTC
CDR3: CASSFGGGSNYGYTF

size: .
V: TRBV28
J: TRBJ1-5
D: .
DNA: TGTGCCAGCAGTTTAAGCAGGGGCAGTAGTCAGCCCCAGCATTTT
CDR3: CASSLSRGSSQPQHF

size: .
V: TRBV19
J: TRBJ2-5
D: TRBD2
DNA: TGTGCCAGTAGTTGGAGCGGGAGGGAGACCCAGTACTTC
CDR3: CASSWSGRETQYF

size: .
V: TRBV28
J: TRBJ1-2
D: .
DNA: TGTGCCAGCAGTTTATCACAGGGTGACTATGGCTACACCTTC
CDR3: CASSLSQGDYGYTF